A single sample gave rise to the 4 T cell receptor beta chains below, sequenced in a study of Ad26.COV2.S vaccination and SARS-CoV-2 variants. Using immunoSEQ multiplex PCR, the repertoire was profiled, and TCRdb retains in-frame clones only, with some absent. The profile shows 440,000 or so clones, about 89% of them singletons. Treatment denoted: over 15 received Ad26.COV2.S at low or high dose, single or two shots; about 5 received placebo; per-sample allocation not given. The samples date from day 63 after the first vaccine or placebo injection. This specimen was peripheral blood, taken in a trial of Ad26.COV2.S vaccine versus placebo. These TCRs come from a person between 18 and 65 years old who received the Ad26.COV2.S COVID-19 vaccine or a placebo.

This chain joins TRBV7-9 and TRBJ1-1, with TRBD1 matching 12 bases. Germline CDR1 reads SEHNR; CDR2 reads FQNEAQ (reference sequence). CDR3 length: 15 amino acids. V lost 4 bases, J lost 6 bases, and 6 bases stayed unmatched. This CDR3 reads CASSSRDRGRSEAFF. Here the CDR3 DNA reads TGTGCCAGCAGCTCTCGGGACAGGGGGCGATCTGAAGCTTTCTTT.

The V and J genes are TRBV5-1 and TRBJ2-3; D not resolved. The germline gives CDR1 SGHRS, CDR2 YFSETQ. The V gene lost 5 bases and the J gene lost 0 bases, with 10 bases spanning the gap. This CDR3 has 14 residues. CDR3 DNA sequence: TGCGCCAGCAGGACGGGTTTTAGCACAGATACGCAGTATTTT. Residues: CASRTGFSTDTQYF.

This clone showed up just once. V is TRBV6-5 and J is TRBJ2-7, with 11 positions matching TRBD2. The CDR3 totals 14 residues. Germline lookup yields CDR1 MNHEY and CDR2 SVGAGI. After removal of 6 bases from V and 2 bases from J, the junction contained 3 bases not matched to a gene. CDR3 in amino acids: CASSLSGGAYEQYF. The CDR3 region has the DNA TGTGCCAGCAGCCTTAGCGGGGGGGCCTACGAGCAGTACTTC.

This clone was counted between two and nine times. The same CDR3 arises from other DNA sequences in this sample as well. V and J are TRBV7-9 and TRBJ2-7; 9 nucleotides line up with TRBD2. The CDR3 loop spans 14 amino acids. V gave up 3 bases and J gave up 0 bases; unmatched junction bases: 0. Germline V gene lookup returns CDR1 SEHNR and CDR2 FQNEAQ (reference sequence). In DNA form, the CDR3 reads TGTGCCAGCAGCTTTAGCGGGAGCTCCTACGAGCAGTACTTC. It yields the protein CASSFSGSSYEQYF.